This paragraph reports one TCR beta chain. Trimming pared 11 bases from V and 1 base from J, leaving 14 bases between. Per the germline V gene, CDR1 is MDHEN and CDR2 is SYDVKM. This CDR3 is built from 13 residues. These data belong to a study of blood T cell repertoires in COVID-19. Study-level background: T cells, B-cell-depleted T cells, or PBMCs supplied cDNA or gDNA.

Recruited during active infection, patients (from Seattle) were subsequently followed longitudinally. In the authors' workflow: Reference gene primer amplification gave nucleated cell count estimates. Clones were sequenced by immunoSEQ multiplex PCR, and TCRdb holds only the in-frame ones, with some missing. The V and J calls and clone size were taken over from that table, and D and trimming were inferred from the DNA. The sample holds hundreds of thousands of clones, roughly 91% seen once. What was sequenced was peripheral blood. The chain recombines TRBV28 with TRBJ1-1; no clear D. This clonotype was sampled from a woman between 50 and 59 years old with COVID-19, enrolled during active disease. This CDR3 reads CALGGPGNTEAFF. DNA of the CDR3: TGTGCCCTCGGCGGCCCTGGGAACACTGAAGCTTTCTTT.